These 2 T cell receptor beta chains came from one sample sequenced in a study of blood T cell repertoires in COVID-19. TCRdb's table, derived via immunoSEQ multiplex PCR, lists solely in-frame clones and lacks some. The table includes approximately 200,000 clones, less than 90% detected once. Material for sequencing was PBMCs or T cells enriched from blood (not recorded which). Source of these receptors: a woman aged 25 to 39 who had been exposed to COVID-19.

Here the CDR3 DNA reads TGTGCCAGCAGCCGGGACAGGGTAGGGGAAAAACTGTTTTTT. This translates into CASSRDRVGEKLFF. The chain is built from TRBV9 and TRBJ1-4; 9 nucleotides agree with TRBD1. The CDR3 runs 14 residues. The V segment lost 4 bases and the J segment 8 bases; nucleotides outside the gene matches: 6. Germline CDR1 and CDR2: SGDLS and YYNGEE.

CDR3 sequence reads: CASSLAPRGVGNTEAFF. CDR3 in DNA: TGCGCCAGCAGCTTGGCCCCCAGGGGAGTCGGGAACACTGAAGCTTTCTTT. V usage is TRBV5-1 and J usage is TRBJ1-1, with D maybe TRBD1 (6 bases). Germline V lookup: CDR1 SGHRS, CDR2 YFSETQ. V lost 0 bases and J lost 1, with 16 bases in between. This CDR3 comprises 17 residues.